Shown below are 30 T cell receptor beta chains from a single sample sequenced in a study of blood T cell repertoires in COVID-19. Measured with immunoSEQ multiplex PCR; TCRdb has only the in-frame clones, and not every one. The data show a few hundred thousand clones, approximately 81% seen once. Sequenced sample: PBMCs or T cells enriched from blood (not recorded which). Every receptor here comes from a man aged 40-49 years who had recovered from COVID-19.

On this clone: At one end the junction does not follow the germline gene, possibly because of a read error. V and J are TRBV6-5 and TRBJ2-4, with a weak D call TRBD2 (5 bases). Germline V gene sequence: CDR1 MNHEY, CDR2 SVGAGI. CDR3 length: 15 amino acids. CDR3 in amino acids: CASMQRQTSKNIQYF. The CDR3, as DNA: TGTGCCAGCATGCAGCGGCAGACTTCCAAAAACATTCAATACTTC.

The chain combines TRBV2 with TRBJ1-6; 7 nucleotides agree with TRBD1. V lost 6 bases and J lost 9; bases outside the gene matches: 5. From germline, CDR1 is SNHLY and CDR2 FYNNEI. CDR3 length: 13 amino acids. In DNA form, the CDR3 reads TGTGCCAGCAGGGACAGGAGCGGTTCACCCCTCCACTTT. Protein: CASRDRSGSPLHF.

The chain has TRBV19 and TRBJ2-3; 7 positions match TRBD2. The CDR3 sequence is 14 residues long. CDR1 is LNHDA, CDR2 SQIVND, per germline (reference sequence). V lost 8 bases to trimming and J lost 9 bases; unmatched junction nucleotides: 14. CDR3 loop: CASHAGDAVRTQYF. The CDR3 DNA sequence: TGTGCCAGTCACGCGGGAGATGCTGTCAGGACGCAGTATTTT.

The chain's CDR3 is CASSWIGDGYTF. In DNA, the CDR3 is TGTGCCAGCAGCTGGATAGGGGATGGCTACACCTTC. The rearrangement links TRBV5-6 to TRBJ1-2; a possible D gene is TRBD1 (5 bases). Germline V gene lookup returns CDR1 SGHDT and CDR2 YYEEEE. Trimming shortened V by 3 bases and J by 6 bases, and 9 bases separated the two germline ends. The CDR3 contains 12 residues.

The gene calls are TRBV27 and TRBJ1-1, with D possibly being TRBD1 (6 bases). The CDR3 has 15 amino acids. The germline CDR1 and CDR2 sequences are MNHEY and SMNVEV (reference sequence). Trimming stripped 5 bases from V and 6 bases from J, with 19 bases between. The CDR3 coding sequence is TGTGCCAGCAGTACCTTACAGGGTCGGGCGTCTGAAGCTTTCTTT. It specifies CASSTLQGRASEAFF.

The CDR3 DNA is TGCAGTGCTAGTTCGCCTGTCGGTGAAAAACTGTTTTTT. It encodes CSASSPVGEKLFF. V and J are TRBV20-1 and TRBJ1-4; no firm D call. This CDR3 region has 13 residues. The germline V gene has CDR1 DFQATT and CDR2 SNEGSKA (reference sequence). Trimming pared 3 bases from V and 7 bases from J, leaving 12 bases between.

The chain links TRBV19 to TRBJ2-3; the D gene is possibly TRBD2 (6 bases). CDR3 size: 15 residues. Between the trimmed V and J ends, which lost 5 bases and 3 bases, there was a span of 15 bases. Germline V gene sequence: CDR1 LNHDA, CDR2 SQIVND (reference sequence). CDR3 amino acids: CASSPLRGSTDTQYF. The CDR3 DNA follows: TGTGCCAGTAGTCCTCTTCGGGGGAGTACAGATACGCAGTATTTT.

The genes are TRBV11-2 and TRBJ1-1; D remains unclear. V was cut by 0 bases and J by 8 bases, with 7 bases left in between. This CDR3 has 12 residues. CDR1 is SGHAT and CDR2 is FQNNGV in the germline V gene. The CDR3 loop is CASSLEKREAFF. CDR3 DNA: TGTGCCAGCAGCTTAGAGAAGAGAGAAGCTTTCTTT.

The CDR3 sequence is CASSVAGQGRGTEAFF. CDR3 nucleotides: TGTGCCAGCAGCGTAGCGGGACAGGGGAGGGGCACTGAAGCTTTCTTT. The chain couples TRBV9 to TRBJ1-1; 10 nucleotides align to TRBD1. The V gene end was trimmed by 0 bases and the J gene end by 4 bases; junction bases not matched to a gene: 6. Germline V CDR1 and CDR2: SGDLS, YYNGEE. The CDR3 extends over 16 amino acids.

To note about this clone: Mismatch with germline at one junction end may stem from a read error. The chain recombines TRBV9 with TRBJ1-4; weak D call: TRBD1 (6 bases). The CDR3 loop spans 15 amino acids. The germline V gene has CDR1 SGDLS and CDR2 YYNGEE. CDR3 protein: CASSATGRTSEKLFF. The DNA of the CDR3 is TGTGCCAGCAGCGCAACAGGGAGGACTAGTGAAAAACTGTTTTTT. The whole variable domain, filled in from reference TRBV9 and TRBJ1-4, reads DSGVTQTPKHLITATGQRVTLRCSPRSGDLSVYWYQQSLDQGLQFLIQYYNGEERAKGNILERFSAQQFPDLHSELNLSSLELGDSALYFCASSATGRTSEKLFFGSGTQLSVL.

This sequence joins TRBV5-6 and TRBJ2-7, with 14 bases matching TRBD2. CDR3 length: 19 amino acids. The germline CDR1 and CDR2 sequences are SGHDT and YYEEEE. V was clipped by 1 base and J by 3 bases; unmatched bases: 12. CDR3 bases: TGTGCCAGCAGCTTGCCGGGACTAGCGGGAGTCGTGGGGTACTACGAGCAGTACTTC. It encodes CASSLPGLAGVVGYYEQYF.

The J gene is TRBJ1-4, the V gene TRBV7-9; 10 positions agree with TRBD1. J gave up 7 bases and V 8 bases, and 4 bases lay outside the gene matches. The CDR3 loop spans 13 amino acids. The V gene's germline CDR1 is SEHNR and CDR2 FQNEAQ (reference sequence). Here the CDR3 DNA reads TGTGCCAGCGAGACAGGGGGCGGTGAAAAACTGTTTTTT. It translates to CASETGGGEKLFF.

Concerning this clone: Distinct nucleotide sequences in the sample also encode this CDR3. The V gene is TRBV19, the J gene TRBJ2-3; 10 positions agree with TRBD1. Germline CDR1 and CDR2: LNHDA and SQIVND (reference sequence). The trim removed 6 bases at V and 3 bases at J, leaving 3 bases unmatched. The CDR3 loop spans 14 amino acids. The CDR3 sequence is CASRDRGRTDTQYF. The CDR3, as DNA: TGTGCCAGTAGGGACAGGGGGAGGACAGATACGCAGTATTTT.

The chain joins TRBV5-1 to TRBJ2-4, with D possibly TRBD2 on 6 matching bases. The germline V gene has CDR1 SGHRS and CDR2 YFSETQ. This CDR3 is built from 15 residues. The V gene lost 0 bases and the J gene lost 7 bases, with 14 bases spanning the gap. The DNA of the CDR3 is TGCGCCAGCAGCTTGGGCGGAGGGAGTGGGAACATTCAGTACTTC. Amino acids: CASSLGGGSGNIQYF.

The V gene is TRBV24-1, the J gene TRBJ1-2, with 7 bases that match TRBD1. This CDR3 is built from 12 residues. J was trimmed by 3 bases and V by 7 bases; bases with no gene match: 1. CDR1 and CDR2 (germline): KGHDR, SFDVKD. Here the CDR3 DNA reads TGTGCCACCAGAGACAGGGACTATGGCTACACCTTC. This sequence encodes CATRDRDYGYTF.

The genes are TRBV5-6 and TRBJ2-7, with 10 bases lining up with TRBD2. This CDR3 region has 16 residues. Germline V CDR1 and CDR2: SGHDT, YYEEEE. V trimming: 4 bases; J trimming: 3 bases; junction bases outside the gene matches: 10. The CDR3 is CASSRGRLAGIYEQYF. In DNA form, the CDR3 reads TGTGCCAGCAGCCGGGGTAGACTAGCGGGCATCTACGAGCAGTACTTC.

The CDR3 DNA follows: TGTGCCAGCAGACTGACAGGGACCAACTATGGCTACACCTTC. Translated, it gives CASRLTGTNYGYTF. V and J are TRBV28 and TRBJ1-2, with TRBD1 matching over 7 bases. The CDR3 totals 14 residues. With V trimmed by 6 bases and J by 2 bases, 6 bases remained unmatched. Per the germline V gene, CDR1 is MDHEN and CDR2 is SYDVKM.

Concerning this clone: Other DNA sequences within the sample encode an identical CDR3. This chain connects TRBV5-1 to TRBJ2-3; the match to TRBD2 covers 11 bases. Trimming removed 6 bases from V and 1 base from J; junction bases left unmatched: 1. The CDR3 has 14 amino acids. The germline V gene encodes CDR1 SGHRS and CDR2 YFSETQ. The CDR3, as DNA: TGCGCCAGCACGGGACTAGCGGGCACAGATACGCAGTATTTT. This translates into CASTGLAGTDTQYF.

J is TRBJ1-4 and V is TRBV2; a weak D match, TRBD1 (6 bases). The V and J ends lost 6 bases and 5 bases respectively, with 19 bases between them. Looked up from germline, CDR1 is SNHLY and CDR2 is FYNNEI. The CDR3 contains 16 residues. The CDR3 nucleotides are TGTGCCAGCAGGCCCTTTGGGGGGGGCGTAAATGAAAAACTGTTTTTT. Translating it yields CASRPFGGGVNEKLFF.

The chain couples TRBV13 to TRBJ2-2, with 13 bases fitting TRBD2. The germline V gene encodes CDR1 PRHDT and CDR2 FYEKMQ (reference sequence). With V trimmed by 5 bases and J by 5 bases, 2 bases remained unmatched. The CDR3 runs to 15 residues. CDR3 in DNA: TGTGCCAGCAGCCTGGGACTAGCGGGAACCGGGGAGCTGTTTTTT. Protein: CASSLGLAGTGELFF.

The chain carries TRBV5-1 and TRBJ2-1; 10 nucleotides align to TRBD2. Germline V gene lookup returns CDR1 SGHRS and CDR2 YFSETQ. The CDR3 sequence is 15 residues long. J was trimmed by 9 bases and V by 4 bases; bases with no gene match: 10. Here the CDR3 DNA reads TGCGCCAGCAGCACCTGGACTAGCGGTTCAAGTGAGCAGTTCTTC. Its protein is CASSTWTSGSSEQFF. The full variable domain, with the rest looked up from reference TRBV5-1 and TRBJ2-1, is KAGVTQTPRYLIKTRGQQVTLSCSPISGHRSVSWYQQTPGQGLQFLFEYFSETQRNKGNFPGRFSGRQFSNSRSEMNVSTLELGDSALYLCASSTWTSGSSEQFFGPGTRLTVL.

This rearrangement joins TRBV5-4 to TRBJ2-5, with D perhaps matching TRBD2 (5 bases). Trimming left V 2 bases short and J 5 bases short, with 13 bases between. The germline V gene encodes CDR1 SGHNT and CDR2 YYREEE (reference sequence). The CDR3 runs 14 residues. The CDR3: CASSLKHRGETQYF. CDR3 nucleotides: TGTGCCAGCAGCTTAAAGCACCGCGGGGAGACCCAGTACTTC.

The chain has TRBV7-9 and TRBJ2-1; TRBD2 agrees at 10 bases. CDR1 and CDR2 from the germline V gene are SEHNR and FQNEAQ (reference sequence). V lost 7 bases to trimming and J lost 6 bases; unmatched junction nucleotides: 21. The CDR3 has 19 amino acids. CDR3 amino acids: CASTLWRTSGDVWGNEQFF. In DNA, the CDR3 is TGTGCCAGCACCCTTTGGAGGACTAGCGGTGATGTGTGGGGCAATGAGCAGTTCTTC. The whole variable domain, filled in from reference TRBV7-9 and TRBJ2-1, reads DTGVSQNPRHKITKRGQNVTFRCDPISEHNRLYWYRQTLGQGPEFLTYFQNEAQLEKSRLLSDRFSAERPKGSFSTLEIQRTEQGDSAMYLCASTLWRTSGDVWGNEQFFGPGTRLTVL.

V and J are TRBV4-1 and TRBJ1-4; D is possibly TRBD1 (5 bases). V lost 0 bases, J lost 8 bases, and 13 bases lay in between. The CDR3 is made up of 15 amino acids. Germline lookup yields CDR1 MGHRA and CDR2 YSYEKL. The CDR3 DNA sequence: TGCGCCAGCAGCCAAGAGGGGGGGACCTTCGAAAAACTGTTTTTT. The encoded protein is CASSQEGGTFEKLFF.

This chain links TRBV18 with TRBJ2-6; TRBD1 is a possible D gene (5 bases). The CDR3 extends over 15 amino acids. Deletions cut 1 base from V and 4 bases from J, with 8 bases between. In germline, CDR1 is KGHSH, CDR2 LQKENI. The CDR3 nucleotides read TGTGCCAGCTCACCACAAGGGGTGGGGGCCAACGTCCTGACTTTC. The encoded protein is CASSPQGVGANVLTF. Complete variable domain (other parts from reference TRBV18 and TRBJ2-6): NAGVMQNPRHLVRRRGQEARLRCSPMKGHSHVYWYRQLPEEGLKFMVYLQKENIIDESGMPKERFSAEFPKEGPSILRIQQVVRGDSAAYFCASSPQGVGANVLTFGAGSRLTVL.

The table lists this clone with a few counts. The chain has TRBV2 and TRBJ1-1, with D possibly being TRBD1 (6 bases). V dropped 6 bases and J dropped 1 base, with 15 bases sitting between them. The germline gives CDR1 SNHLY, CDR2 FYNNEI. The CDR3 sequence is 15 residues long. CDR3 in amino acids: CASREDSHQNTEAFF. CDR3 DNA: TGTGCCAGCAGAGAGGACAGTCACCAGAACACTGAAGCTTTCTTT.

V is TRBV6-5 and J is TRBJ1-1; 10 nucleotides match TRBD1. CDR3 length equals 14 residues. In germline, CDR1 is MNHEY, CDR2 SVGAGI. Trimming cost V 5 bases and J 8 bases; bases outside gene matches: 8. CDR3 protein: CASSRDRGQVEAFF. DNA of the CDR3: TGTGCCAGCAGTAGAGACAGGGGGCAGGTGGAAGCTTTCTTT.

The chain links TRBV5-4 to TRBJ2-7, with D possibly matching TRBD2 (6 bases). The CDR3 is 15 residues long. Trimming shortened V by 0 bases and J by 4 bases, and 14 bases separated the two germline ends. Germline assignment: CDR1 SGHNT and CDR2 YYREEE (reference sequence). The CDR3 DNA follows: TGTGCCAGCAGCTTGGAACCGGGAGCTGAGTACGAGCAGTACTTC. Its protein product is CASSLEPGAEYEQYF. Together with reference TRBV5-4 and TRBJ2-7, the CDR3 gives the full variable domain: ETGVTQSPTHLIKTRGQQVTLRCSSQSGHNTVSWYQQALGQGPQFIFQYYREEENGRGNFPPRFSGLQFPNYSSELNVNALELDDSALYLCASSLEPGAEYEQYFGPGTRLTVT.

This CDR3 is CASSLFGLSNTGELFF. The CDR3, as DNA: TGTGCCAGCAGTTTATTCGGACTCTCGAACACCGGGGAGCTGTTTTTT. The V call is TRBV28, the J call TRBJ2-2; the D gene is possibly TRBD2 (5 bases). Germline V lookup: CDR1 MDHEN, CDR2 SYDVKM. V was clipped by 1 base and J by 0 bases, with 9 bases between them. There are 16 residues in the CDR3. The entire variable domain, with the rest obtained from reference TRBV28 and TRBJ2-2, is as follows: DVKVTQSSRYLVKRTGEKVFLECVQDMDHENMFWYRQDPGLGLRLIYFSYDVKMKEKGDIPEGYSVSREKKERFSLILESASTNQTSMYLCASSLFGLSNTGELFFGEGSRLTVL.

This sequence joins TRBV7-8 and TRBJ1-1; D gene ambiguous. Trimming pared 3 bases from V and 4 bases from J, leaving 15 bases between. This CDR3 has 15 amino acids. The germline CDR1 and CDR2 sequences are SGHVS and FQNEAQ. DNA of the CDR3: TGTGCCAGCAGCTTTGATAGCGGGTTTACCACTGAAGCTTTCTTT. Protein sequence: CASSFDSGFTTEAFF.